Below are 15 T cell receptor beta chains sequenced from a single sample in a study of beta chain features in type 1 diabetes. Overall study findings and caveats: Across all four CD4+ subsets, people with type 1 diabetes showed modestly shorter TCRB CDR3s.

These receptors lack a known antigen. The authors reverse transcribed all of the isolated RNA, so sequencing captured expressed TCRB transcripts. Assay: immunoSEQ multiplex PCR; the TCRdb copy retains only in-frame clones and omits some. The top ten clones hold over 0.015% of a sample with fewer than 300,000 clones, 11% of them seen once. The sample was naive CD4+ T cells from blood. These receptors were collected from a man under 40 with type 1 diabetes.

The chain carries TRBV5-1 and TRBJ1-1, with 8 nucleotides matching TRBD1. Germline CDR1 reads SGHRS; CDR2 reads YFSETQ. This CDR3 is built from 13 residues. J lost 3 bases, V lost 5 bases, and 3 bases had no gene match. The CDR3 DNA is TGCGCCAGCAGTTACAGGGGGGACACTGAAGCTTTCTTT. Protein: CASSYRGDTEAFF.

The V gene is TRBV15, the J gene TRBJ1-4, with unresolved D. This CDR3 has 16 amino acids. Germline CDR1 reads LNHNV; CDR2 reads YYDKDF (reference sequence). Trimming took 1 base from V and 0 from J, leaving 9 bases between them. The CDR3 coding sequence is TGTGCCACCAGCAGAGTTGTGGGAGCAACTAATGAAAAACTGTTTTTT. Translated, it gives CATSRVVGATNEKLFF.

This chain uses TRBV28 with TRBJ2-1; 9 bases map to TRBD2. The J segment lost 8 bases and the V segment lost 2 bases, leaving 4 bases of the junction unmatched. The germline gives CDR1 MDHEN, CDR2 SYDVKM. The CDR3 covers 14 residues. The CDR3 reads CASSLLAGKYEQFF. In DNA, the CDR3 is TGTGCCAGCAGTTTACTAGCGGGGAAGTATGAGCAGTTCTTC. The entire variable domain, with the rest obtained from reference TRBV28 and TRBJ2-1, is as follows: DVKVTQSSRYLVKRTGEKVFLECVQDMDHENMFWYRQDPGLGLRLIYFSYDVKMKEKGDIPEGYSVSREKKERFSLILESASTNQTSMYLCASSLLAGKYEQFFGPGTRLTVL.

This clone has a handful of counts. The rearrangement uses TRBV6-5 and TRBJ2-2, with D possibly being TRBD1 (5 bases). The length of the CDR3 is 16 residues. Germline assignment: CDR1 MNHEY and CDR2 SVGAGI. V lost 0 bases to trimming and J lost 5 bases, with 13 bases between them. CDR3 residues: CASSYSSGARTGELFF. The CDR3 DNA follows: TGTGCCAGCAGTTACTCGAGTGGGGCGAGGACCGGGGAGCTGTTTTTT.

The rearrangement uses TRBV20-1 and TRBJ1-2; 8 nucleotides align to TRBD1. The CDR3 totals 9 residues. V was clipped by 5 bases and J by 12 bases; unmatched bases: 2. Germline V lookup: CDR1 DFQATT, CDR2 SNEGSKA (reference sequence). CDR3 sequence reads: CSAGTGNTF. In DNA form, the CDR3 reads TGCAGTGCTGGGACAGGAAACACCTTC.

This clone came up once. The chain uses TRBV2 and TRBJ1-2, with unresolved D. The CDR3 length is 14 residues. V dropped 2 bases and J dropped 3 bases, with 10 bases sitting between them. The germline V gene encodes CDR1 SNHLY and CDR2 FYNNEI. This CDR3 reads CASSELGEDYGYTF. The CDR3 coding sequence is TGTGCCAGCAGTGAACTCGGGGAAGACTATGGCTACACCTTC.

There are a few counts of this clone. The rearrangement links TRBV7-9 to TRBJ1-2; 8 bases agree with TRBD1. This CDR3 has 15 amino acids. Trimming removed 3 bases from V and 0 bases from J; junction bases left unmatched: 3. The germline CDR1 and CDR2 sequences are SEHNR and FQNEAQ (reference sequence). The DNA of the CDR3 is TGTGCCAGCAGCTTGTTGGACAGGGCTAACTATGGCTACACCTTC. Translated: CASSLLDRANYGYTF.

The V and J genes are TRBV14 and TRBJ2-1, with TRBD2 as a possible D gene (6 bases). V was cut by 4 bases and J by 9 bases, with 10 bases left in between. Germline-derived CDR1 and CDR2 are SGHDN and FVKESK. The CDR3 has 12 residues. The CDR3 DNA reads TGTGCCAGCAGCCTTATGGAGGGTGAGCAGTTCTTC. It translates to CASSLMEGEQFF.

The chain couples TRBV15 to TRBJ2-3, with D unresolved. Between the trimmed V and J ends, which lost 0 bases and 12 bases, there was a span of 10 bases. The V gene's germline CDR1 is LNHNV and CDR2 YYDKDF (reference sequence). The CDR3 loop spans 12 amino acids. The CDR3 nucleotides are TGTGCCACCAGCAGAGATCAGAACAGTCAGTATTTT. This gives the protein CATSRDQNSQYF.

This sequence joins TRBV30 and TRBJ1-4, with D possibly TRBD1 on 5 matching bases. Looked up from germline, CDR1 is GTSNPN and CDR2 is SVGIG (reference sequence). The CDR3 extends over 13 amino acids. Trimming cost V 0 bases and J 5 bases, with 7 bases left between them. As DNA, the CDR3 is TGTGCCTGGAGTGTACGGGGGAATGAAAAACTGTTTTTT. Encoded protein: CAWSVRGNEKLFF.

V is TRBV2 and J is TRBJ1-1, with D possibly being TRBD1 (6 bases). Germline values: CDR1 SNHLY, CDR2 FYNNEI. The length of the CDR3 is 15 residues. V was clipped by 9 bases and J by 4 bases, with 21 bases between them. Here the CDR3 DNA reads TGTGCCAGTACTCCGCAGGGACACTCGAGCACTGAAGCTTTCTTT. It translates to CASTPQGHSSTEAFF.

J is TRBJ2-4 and V is TRBV5-4; D uncertain. Trimming stripped 4 bases from V and 7 bases from J, with 9 bases between. The CDR3 spans 12 residues. Germline CDR1 reads SGHNT; CDR2 reads YYREEE (reference sequence). This CDR3 reads CASSPGRNIQYF. The CDR3 bases are TGTGCCAGCAGCCCCGGTCGGAACATTCAGTACTTC.

The gene calls are TRBV18 and TRBJ1-1; D gene ambiguous. V shed 5 bases and J shed 10 bases, with 11 bases lying between them. This CDR3 is 11 amino acids long. Germline lookup yields CDR1 KGHSH and CDR2 LQKENI. CDR3 loop: CASSTHEGAFF. The DNA of the CDR3 is TGTGCCAGCTCAACGCACGAGGGAGCTTTCTTT. Combining the CDR3 with reference TRBV18 and TRBJ1-1 gives the whole variable domain NAGVMQNPRHLVRRRGQEARLRCSPMKGHSHVYWYRQLPEEGLKFMVYLQKENIIDESGMPKERFSAEFPKEGPSILRIQQVVRGDSAAYFCASSTHEGAFFGQGTRLTVV.

This chain joins TRBV15 and TRBJ1-3, with a possible D match to TRBD1 (5 bases). Trimming took off 11 bases at V and 0 bases at J, with 14 bases between the two ends. The CDR3 length is 14 residues. Germline loops: CDR1 LNHNV, CDR2 YYDKDF (reference sequence). The CDR3 protein is CAARDSNSGNTIYF. CDR3 bases: TGTGCCGCGCGCGACAGCAACTCTGGAAACACCATATATTTT.

The chain uses TRBV14 and TRBJ1-6; 8 bases match TRBD1. The CDR3 is made up of 14 amino acids. Germline CDR1 and CDR2: SGHDN and FVKESK. The V segment lost 4 bases and the J segment 10 bases; nucleotides outside the gene matches: 6. The CDR3 sequence: CASSLLPGGSPLHF. DNA for the CDR3: TGTGCCAGCAGCCTCCTACCAGGGGGCTCACCCCTCCACTTT.